The clone carrying this T cell receptor (beta chain) was recorded only once. Germline V gene sequence: CDR1 MDHEN, CDR2 SYDVKM. V trimming: 4 bases; J trimming: 3 bases; junction bases outside the gene matches: 5. The CDR3 loop spans 15 amino acids. The sample is drawn from a study of T cell changes during pregnancy in multiple sclerosis. TCRdb's copy holds only in-frame clones and misses some; the assay was immunoSEQ multiplex PCR. Seen here are about 28,000 clones, roughly 90% observed once, and the top ten hold over 0.45%. The TCR sequence derives from a female donor in good health, enrolled as a control in a pregnancy study. The chain is built from TRBV28 and TRBJ1-2; 10 bases agree with TRBD1. This material consisted of CD4+ T cells from peripheral blood mononuclear cells, taken in the first trimester of pregnancy. The CDR3 spells CASSSGTGVDYGYTF. CDR3 nucleotides: TGTGCCAGCAGTTCCGGGACAGGGGTGGACTATGGCTACACCTTC.